The T cell receptor beta chain described here comes from a study of beta chain features in type 1 diabetes (dated by TCRdb to between 2018 and 2020). With respect to the entire study: Mean age, gender distribution, total cell number and subset yield did not differ between patients and healthy donors. A total of roughly 100 million sorted cells were examined across all samples, and a strong correlation was observed between cell number per subset and RNA yield. Naive and central memory subsets were obtained from all 30 or so donors, but regulatory and stem cell-like memory subsets were isolated from only 8 patients and roughly eight healthy donors. The study compared TCRB repertoires of sorted circulating CD4+ T cell subsets between recently diagnosed type 1 diabetes patients and matched healthy donors.

The germline V gene sets CDR1 to MGHDK and CDR2 to SYGVNS. V is clipped by 5 bases and J by 4 bases, and the sequence between their germline boundaries is 9 bases long. Spanning cysteine to phenylalanine, the CDR3 consists of 13 amino acids. The CDR3 DNA has 39 bases and is translated from base 1. The paper's findings and limits, for the study overall: The naive, central memory and regulatory TCRB repertoires appeared to resemble one another more closely among patients than among healthy donors. Because small numbers of individuals were included in the HLA sub-analyses, any influence of HLA type on TCRB rearrangement was left unresolved. At VDJ recombination sites, type 1 diabetes patients had fewer insertions and more deleted nucleotides, which implies abnormalities in thymic rearrangement. PCR may preferentially amplify shorter templates, but because patient and control samples were amplified and corrected together, any resulting skew would affect both groups equally. In all four CD4+ subsets, TCRB CDR3 length was moderately but significantly shorter in type 1 diabetes patients. Because cDNA rather than genomic DNA was sequenced, highly expressing activated cells could have been over-represented, although no difference in activation and CD3 levels was found between groups.

Each donor gave one peripheral blood draw, averaging approximately 110 mL, which was collected into heparinised tubes. Using a panel that included CD45RO, CCR7, CD25, CD127, CD95 and CD27, naive, central memory, regulatory and stem cell-like memory CD4+ T cells were sorted on a BD FACSAria II. Purity was above 95% for every sorted population. PBMCs were isolated right away by Lymphoprep density gradient centrifugation and were stained directly, without culture. To minimize batch effects, samples were stained and sorted in pairs, one healthy donor with one patient per experiment. The High Capacity cDNA Reverse Transcription Kit was used to reverse transcribe all of the isolated RNA, meaning that expressed TCRB transcripts were what got sequenced. Naive, central memory and regulatory T cell samples underwent deep immunoSEQ sequencing, averaging about 3.3 million total reads per sample. Sorted cells were lysed in RLT buffer and RNA was extracted with DNase-treated RNeasy Micro or Mini kits, depending on cell number. To prevent cross-contamination, every cell subset was processed on its own, while patient and healthy donor samples were processed together. Using the immunoSEQ multiplex PCR, TCRB sequences were amplified from cDNA into 87-bp fragments spanning the CDR3 region. The amplicons were sequenced using the Illumina HiSeq platform. Per the original workflow: PCR bias was computationally corrected using synthetic template baselines, reads within Hamming distance 2 were collapsed, and singletons that could not be merged were discarded. Reads were aligned against IMGT so that V, D and J genes, CDR3 length and insertions or deletions at six rearrangement sites could be assigned. Within each subset, clonotype counts were normalized to the number of sorted cells before true diversity and Gini coefficients were calculated with the tcR R package. Repertoire sharing was quantified using the overlap coefficient calculated on TCRB nucleotide sequences. As a proxy for the pre-selection repertoire, out-of-frame TCRB sequences from naive cells were analyzed. TCRdb retrieved this table from immuneACCESS and kept in-frame rearrangements only. Not all clones are present; in checked studies, unresolved V genes account for under half, and no reason is known for the remainder. From that table come the V and J calls and clone size; the DNA was used to work out D and trimming. The sample table lists about 270,000 clones, 14% of them with a count of one. 0.017% of the sample is in the top ten clones.

As for this clone: Its specific antigen is unknown. Base qualities are not recorded, but no much larger clone differs from it by a single base.

Recombination connected TRBV25-1 to TRBJ2-1; no D gene is confidently identified. This TCR was sampled from a young man with type 1 diabetes. Sequenced: naive CD4+ T cells from blood. The cell subset or site label on this specimen signifies: true naive CD4+ T cells. The CDR3 reads as follows: CASSLVRYNEQFF. The DNA sequence is as follows: TGTGCCAGCAGTCTAGTGCGATACAATGAGCAGTTCTTC. With the rest looked up from the reference TRBV25-1 and TRBJ2-1 genes rather than sequenced, the full variable domain is EADIYQTPRYLVIGTGKKITLECSQTMGHDKMYWYQQDPGMELHLIHYSYGVNSTEKGDLSSESTVSRIRTEHFPLTLESARPSHTSQYLCASSLVRYNEQFFGPGTRLTVL.